The sample holds many counts of the clone carrying this T cell receptor (beta chain). Its antigen is as yet unknown. Original data processing: Variation in CDR3 across clinicopathological groups served as the basis for constructing a distant-metastasis classifier in papillary thyroid cancer. With MiXCR, TCRdb reprocessed the PCR reads. It is TCRdb's table, rather than the study itself, that gives the V and J calls and clone size. This sample yields about 39,000 clones, of which approximately 20% are seen a single time; around 16% belongs to the top ten. Patients underwent thyroid surgery, and none had received any treatment before it. The data originate from a study of metastatic and nonmetastatic thyroid tumors. The wider study: Comparison of repertoires was carried out across blood and tumor or nodule tissue from malignant and benign thyroid patients.

Overall study findings and caveats: Benign nodules reportedly had significantly lower TCR beta diversity than malignant thyroid tumors in blood and tumor.

Germline CDR1 is SGHRS and CDR2 is YFSETQ. This CDR3 region has 13 residues. Trimming cost V 7 bases and J 6 bases; bases outside gene matches: 4. The chain joins TRBV5-1 to TRBJ2-4, with 10 nucleotides matching TRBD1. This sequence was found in a female donor with papillary thyroid cancer or a benign thyroid nodule (not recorded which). Some clones in this sample may be carry-over from other donors' samples. Sequencing was performed on blood. The CDR3 bases are TGCGCCAGCCAAAGGGACAGGGGAAACATTCAGTACTTC. This codes for CASQRDRGNIQYF.